The T cell receptor beta chain under discussion was sequenced for a study of CD8 T cells in Susac syndrome. Negative isolation yielded CD8+ and CD4+ T cells; FACS enriched TEMRA cells. Germline trimming cut 4 bases from V and 7 bases from J; bases unmatched to any gene: 1. Looked up from germline, CDR1 is LGHNT and CDR2 is FRNRAP. The CDR3 covers 13 residues. This clonotype came up once. Its antigen is still unknown. Overall study findings and caveats: The peak of CD8+ clonal expansion in Susac was seen in TEMRA cells and active patients. Across the total CD8+ repertoires, under 20 Susac-specific public clones were found. The CD8+ TEMRA repertoires yielded 5 or 6 such clones.

The RNA, about 0.45 to 1 ug, was put through reverse transcription using random hexamers. Amplification of TCR beta CDR3 across 54 Vbeta and 13 Jbeta was performed with immunoSEQ multiplex PCR. TCRdb called the immunoSEQ multiplex PCR reads again in MiXCR, with one record for every CDR3 protein. The data contain roughly 80,000 distinct CDR3 sequences, less than 95% of them singletons. The chain combines TRBV12-5 with TRBJ2-2; 9 nucleotides match TRBD1. This TCR was recovered from a human donor with Susac syndrome. The material sequenced was CD8+ T cells from PBMCs. This CDR3 is CASGYRGRGELFF. The CDR3 DNA sequence: TGTGCTAGTGGTTACAGGGGGCGCGGGGAGCTGTTTTTT.